This T cell receptor (beta chain) was recorded in a study of post-analysis software for immune sequencing data. As for the study in general: Disease courses included relapsing-remitting, secondary progressive and progressive-relapsing multiple sclerosis. Whole-study results and caveats: By F measure, strong co-clustering occurred among samples prepared in the same batch. Patients used about five TRBV segments, including TRBV5-6, TRBV5-1 and TRBV20-1, more often than controls. Significantly decreased normalized Chao1 diversity was recorded for multiple sclerosis patients relative to controls.

Unmatched junction bases numbered 7, after V lost 5 bases and J lost 5 bases. This CDR3 comprises 15 residues. Germline CDR1 reads SGHRS; CDR2 reads YFSETQ. This clonotype was observed a few times. The antigen remains undetermined. Researchers reported that TCR beta cDNA libraries carried unique molecular identifiers. T cells numbering roughly 1 to 10 million yielded cDNA molecules that totaled roughly 0.5 million. A single record per CDR3 protein comes from TCRdb applying MiXCR to the PCR reads. This table holds about 810,000 distinct CDR3 sequences, roughly 50% found once. The genes are TRBV5-1 and TRBJ1-2, with 12 bases matching TRBD1. The sequence was collected from a girl aged 10-17 years with multiple sclerosis. The sequencing input was blood. The CDR3 sequence: CASSNGTGGRYGYTF. The CDR3 nucleotides are TGCGCCAGCAGTAACGGGACAGGGGGCCGGTATGGCTACACCTTC.